This TCR beta chain came from a study of blood T cells in healthy people across ages (dated by TCRdb to between 2014 and 2017). Regarding the study in general: In model experiments, template switching captured roughly one uniquely barcoded TCR beta cDNA molecule for every two T cells. The study measured age-related changes in TCR beta repertoire diversity using deep sequencing normalized with unique cDNA molecular identifiers. Donors were grouped into four age groups: young (average about 15 years), middle-aged (39), aged (around 60) and long-lived (just over 80). To avoid experimental bias, donors of different ages were distributed randomly across sequencing lanes. For two donors (one aged 18 to 30 and one aged 80 or older), the study analyzed two additional independent replicas of 1 million unique cDNA reads from the same blood draw.

Only a few counts were recorded for this clonotype. The antigen it binds to is not known. No base-level quality is on record; no much larger clone is a single base apart. The 40 or so donors, aged about 6 to 90 years, were systemically healthy Caucasian individuals from Russia. Roughly 9.5 milliliters of peripheral blood were drawn from each donor into EDTA-treated Vacutainer tubes. Ficoll-Paque density-gradient centrifugation was used to isolate PBMCs, with at least 7 million per sample. Total RNA was extracted from PBMCs with Trizol reagent, with at least 5.5 micrograms obtained per sample. For every donor, flow cytometry on a PBMC aliquot measured the percentage of naive CD45RAhigh/CD27high T cells. The CDR1 and CDR2 encoded by the germline V gene (reference sequence) are LNHDA and SQIVND. Trimming removed 5 bases from V and 1 base from J; the gene matches leave 8 bases unexplained. Counted from cysteine to phenylalanine, this CDR3 has 17 amino acids. Of the read, only the CDR3 DNA is kept; its 51 bases are in frame from base 1.

Broad study findings and their caveats: Because profiling used bulk unsorted PBMCs, naive and antigen-experienced compartments could not be compared conclusively. Because the CMV infection status of the donors was unknown, age-related changes in expanded clonotypes may potentially have been confounded. The long-lived group showed more naive CD4+ T cells, fewer expanded clones and increased TCR diversity than the aged group, suggesting age selection. Total diversity estimates from one million sequenced T cells were considered lower bounds and underestimates. There was a strong correlation between observed TCR beta diversity and the percentage of naive T cells measured by flow cytometry. Observed TCR beta diversity per million T cells fell roughly linearly with age, and a significant reduction was already apparent by age around 39.

The protocol used for the library was 5' RACE. Sequenced using an Illumina HiSeq 2500. A second PCR of about 6 to 12 cycles was run with a J-beta primer mix and a sample-barcoded 5' primer. Each TCR beta cDNA molecule received a unique molecular identifier from a template-switch 5' adaptor carrying 12 random nucleotides. Each sample yielded at least 3 million CDR3-containing paired-end reads. First-strand cDNA was synthesized from all RNA with the Mint cDNA synthesis kit, primed by a TRBC-specific oligonucleotide. Following uracil-DNA glycosylase treatment, all cDNA underwent a first 18-cycle PCR with the universal primers M1SS and BC2_uni_R. In the source study's methods: For normalization, 1 million high-quality reads were randomly selected from each sample, with every read carrying a distinct molecular identifier. Reads sharing molecular identifiers were discarded rather than binned into consensus sequences. CDR3 identification, clonotype clustering and error correction used MiTCR with a Q25 quality threshold and the strictest error-elimination algorithm. A nonparametric unseen species model with Euler transformation was used to estimate a lower bound on total TCR beta diversity. The public reads were reanalyzed by TCRdb: fastp trimming at Q25, MiXCR alignment, in-frame beta chains only. Identical CDR3 protein sequences are pooled into one entry, listed with their most common genes and DNA. TCRdb's processing, not the authors', yielded these V and J calls. Present in this sample are roughly 1,500,000 distinct CDR3 sequences, roughly 32% of which were seen just once. 11% of the sample rests with the top ten.

The TCR sequence derives from a woman in her 30s in good health. Sequenced sample: blood. The rearrangement combines TRBV19 with TRBJ2-3, with 11 central nucleotides matching TRBD2. The DNA is as follows: TGTGCCAGTAGTCTCAAGACTAGCGGGATCGGCACAGATACGCAGTATTTT. Translation gives CASSLKTSGIGTDTQYF.